This T cell receptor beta chain came from a study of blood T cell repertoires in COVID-19. Across the study: There were acute and convalescent COVID-19 samples, and they came from the United States, Italy and Spain. The cDNA or gDNA used as material had been derived from T cells, B-cell-depleted T cells, or PBMCs.

Source study methods: The assay estimated nucleated cells by amplifying reference gene primers. TCRdb's copy holds only in-frame clones and misses some; the assay was immunoSEQ multiplex PCR. The V and J calls and clone size were taken over from that table, and D and trimming were inferred from the DNA. The data show approximately 44,000 clones, 92% seen once. The sequencing sample was made of peripheral blood. The source of this sequence is a human donor in a cohort sampled during active COVID-19.

This CDR3 reads CATRTGRQQPQHF. In DNA form, the CDR3 reads TGTGCCACTCGGACAGGGCGCCAACAGCCCCAGCATTTT. The chain carries TRBV24-1 and TRBJ1-5, with 8 bases that match TRBD1. Germline lookup yields CDR1 KGHDR and CDR2 SFDVKD. Unmatched junction bases numbered 8, after V lost 10 bases and J lost 7 bases. The CDR3 length is 13 residues.